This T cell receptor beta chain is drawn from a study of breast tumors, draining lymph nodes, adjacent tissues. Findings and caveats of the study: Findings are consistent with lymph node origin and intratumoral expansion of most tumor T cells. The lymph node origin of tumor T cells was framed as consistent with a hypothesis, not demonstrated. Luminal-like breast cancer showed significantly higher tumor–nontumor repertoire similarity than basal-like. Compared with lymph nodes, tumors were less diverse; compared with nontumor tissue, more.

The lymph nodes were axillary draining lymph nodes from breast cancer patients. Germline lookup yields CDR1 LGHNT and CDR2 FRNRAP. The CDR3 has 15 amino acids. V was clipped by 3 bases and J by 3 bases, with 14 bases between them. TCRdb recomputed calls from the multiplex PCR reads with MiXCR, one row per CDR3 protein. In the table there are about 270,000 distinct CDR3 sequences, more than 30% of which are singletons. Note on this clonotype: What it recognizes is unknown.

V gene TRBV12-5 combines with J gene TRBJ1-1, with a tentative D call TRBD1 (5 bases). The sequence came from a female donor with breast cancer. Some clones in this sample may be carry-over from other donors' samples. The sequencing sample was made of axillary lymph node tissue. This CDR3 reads CASGLGGVGHTEAFF. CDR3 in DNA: TGTGCTAGTGGTTTAGGAGGGGTAGGTCACACTGAAGCTTTCTTT.